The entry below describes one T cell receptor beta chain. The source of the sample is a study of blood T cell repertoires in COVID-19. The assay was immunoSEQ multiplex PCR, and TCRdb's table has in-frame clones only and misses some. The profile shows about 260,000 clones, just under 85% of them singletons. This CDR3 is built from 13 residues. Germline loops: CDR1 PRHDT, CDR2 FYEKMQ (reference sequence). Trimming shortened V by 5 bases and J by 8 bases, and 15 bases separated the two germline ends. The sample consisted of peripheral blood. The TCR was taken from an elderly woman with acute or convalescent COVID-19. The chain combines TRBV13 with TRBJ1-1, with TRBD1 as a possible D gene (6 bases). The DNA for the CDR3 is TGTGCCAGCAGCCTCTACAGGGTATCCGAAGCTTTCTTT. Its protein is CASSLYRVSEAFF.